Each of the 20 T cell receptor beta chains below was sequenced from the same sample in a study of T cell responses to AZD1222 COVID-19 vaccine. Sequencing used immunoSEQ multiplex PCR; TCRdb keeps in-frame clones, though not all of them. The sample contains more than 85,000 clones, 70% to 85% of which appear only once. The specimen comprised peripheral blood, sampled 28 days after the second AZD1222 dose. These TCRs come from an adult who received the AZD1222 COVID-19 vaccine.

V and J are TRBV19 and TRBJ2-1; possibly TRBD1 or TRBD2 for D (6 bases each). V gave up 1 base and J gave up 3 bases, with 10 bases separating them. The length of the CDR3 is 15 residues. Germline V gene data show CDR1 as LNHDA and CDR2 as SQIVND (reference sequence). Here the CDR3 reads CASSIGGGLYNEQFF. CDR3 bases: TGTGCCAGTAGTATAGGTGGGGGGCTCTACAATGAGCAGTTCTTC.

This rearrangement joins TRBV6-1 to TRBJ1-1; a possible D gene is TRBD1 (6 bases). V was cut by 2 bases and J by 1 base, with 11 bases left in between. Germline CDR1 and CDR2: MNHNS and SASEGT. The CDR3 contains 15 residues. The CDR3 DNA sequence: TGTGCCAGCAGTGAAAGGAACAGGGAGAACACTGAAGCTTTCTTT. As protein: CASSERNRENTEAFF.

This clone was found once. V gene TRBV27 combines with J gene TRBJ2-6; 7 bases agree with TRBD1. CDR1 and CDR2 from the germline V gene are MNHEY and SMNVEV (reference sequence). This CDR3 is built from 15 residues. Trimming took 6 bases from V and 4 from J; bases not matched to a gene: 6. The CDR3 coding sequence is TGTGCCAGCAGACGAACAGGGGCCGGGGCCAACGTCCTGACTTTC. Its translation is CASRRTGAGANVLTF.

The chain is built from TRBV6-5 and TRBJ1-4; 9 positions agree with TRBD1. Per the germline V gene, CDR1 is MNHEY and CDR2 is SVGAGI. The CDR3 totals 15 residues. Unmatched junction bases numbered 9, after V lost 6 bases and J lost 7 bases. CDR3 protein: CASRETGTGTEKLFF. CDR3 nucleotides: TGTGCCAGCAGAGAGACCGGGACAGGGACTGAAAAACTGTTTTTT.

The rearrangement uses TRBV18 and TRBJ2-3; weak D call: TRBD1 (6 bases). Germline V gene data show CDR1 as KGHSH and CDR2 as LQKENI. The CDR3 is 16 amino acids. Trimming cost V 3 bases and J 2 bases, with 15 bases left between them. The CDR3 region is CASSPRQDSVTDTQYF. The CDR3 region has the DNA TGTGCCAGCTCACCCCGTCAGGACAGCGTCACAGATACGCAGTATTTT.

The chain recombines TRBV18 with TRBJ2-2; unclear D gene. Trimming pared 4 bases from V and 4 bases from J, leaving 13 bases between. CDR1 and CDR2 (germline): KGHSH, LQKENI. The CDR3 contains 15 residues. CDR3 in amino acids: CASSLGYVGTGELFF. CDR3 in DNA: TGTGCCAGCTCACTCGGGTACGTCGGCACCGGGGAGCTGTTTTTT. The variable domain in full, completed from reference TRBV18 and TRBJ2-2, reads NAGVMQNPRHLVRRRGQEARLRCSPMKGHSHVYWYRQLPEEGLKFMVYLQKENIIDESGMPKERFSAEFPKEGPSILRIQQVVRGDSAAYFCASSLGYVGTGELFFGEGSRLTVL.

The chain joins TRBV7-3 to TRBJ2-2; D gene unclear. The V end lost 8 bases, the J end lost 4 bases, and 11 bases lay between the germline ends. The CDR3 extends over 13 amino acids. From germline, CDR1 is SGHTA and CDR2 FQGTGA. The CDR3 is CASSRESTGELFF. The CDR3 nucleotides read TGTGCCAGCTCTAGGGAATCCACCGGGGAGCTGTTTTTT. Based on the CDR3 plus reference TRBV7-3 and TRBJ2-2, the full variable domain is GAGVSQTPSNKVTEKGKYVELRCDPISGHTALYWYRQSLGQGPEFLIYFQGTGAADDSGLPNDRFFAVRPEGSVSTLKIQRTERGDSAVYLCASSRESTGELFFGEGSRLTVL.

V is TRBV7-2 and J is TRBJ2-1; the match to TRBD1 covers 9 bases. Trimming took 4 bases from V and 6 from J; bases not matched to a gene: 10. The CDR3 has 16 amino acids. The V gene's germline CDR1 is SGHTA and CDR2 FQGNSA. CDR3 sequence: CASSSTAGTGTNEQFF. Written as DNA, the CDR3 is TGTGCCAGCAGCTCAACGGCCGGGACAGGGACCAATGAGCAGTTCTTC.

The chain uses TRBV11-3 and TRBJ2-5; D may be TRBD2 (5 bases). Germline V CDR1 and CDR2: SGHNT, YENEEA. The CDR3 consists of 14 residues. V was pared by 5 bases and J by 2 bases, with 12 bases between. CDR3 protein: CASSPAGGQETQYF. The CDR3 bases are TGTGCCAGCAGCCCCGCGGGTGGACAAGAGACCCAGTACTTC.

This clone was found a few times. The V gene is TRBV5-1, the J gene TRBJ1-2, with TRBD1 as a possible D gene (6 bases). This CDR3 spans 14 amino acids. The germline CDR1 and CDR2 sequences are SGHRS and YFSETQ. The V gene lost 1 base and the J gene lost 6 bases, with 13 bases spanning the gap. The CDR3 DNA reads as TGCGCCAGCAGCTTGTCCCAGGGGACGGATGGCTACACCTTC. Its protein product is CASSLSQGTDGYTF.

The rearrangement links TRBV7-6 to TRBJ1-2; D may be TRBD1 (5 bases). This CDR3 spans 13 amino acids. Germline CDR1 SGHVS, CDR2 FNYEAQ. The ends were cut back, 4 bases at V and 3 bases at J, with 9 bases in the middle. Here the CDR3 DNA reads TGTGCCAGCAGCTCGGGGCTCCACTATGGCTACACCTTC. Translating gives CASSSGLHYGYTF.

This chain joins TRBV7-2 and TRBJ2-7, with 7 bases lining up with TRBD1. The CDR3 totals 15 residues. Germline lookup yields CDR1 SGHTA and CDR2 FQGNSA. Trimming took 5 bases from V and 3 from J; bases not matched to a gene: 10. Here the CDR3 reads CASSQQGQSLYEQYF. The CDR3 nucleotides read TGTGCCAGCAGCCAGCAGGGACAGAGTCTCTACGAGCAGTACTTC. The full variable domain, completed using reference TRBV7-2 and TRBJ2-7, is GAGVSQSPSNKVTEKGKDVELRCDPISGHTALYWYRQSLGQGLEFLIYFQGNSAPDKSGLPSDRFSAERTGGSVSTLTIQRTQQEDSAVYLCASSQQGQSLYEQYFGPGTRLTVT.

The genes are TRBV7-9 and TRBJ2-5, with 9 positions matching TRBD1. V lost 5 bases, J lost 5 bases, and 9 bases stayed unmatched. Germline V gene sequence: CDR1 SEHNR, CDR2 FQNEAQ (reference sequence). The CDR3 has 15 residues. The CDR3 region has the DNA TGTGCCAGCAGCCCCCGGGACAGGGAGCAGGAGACCCAGTACTTC. Protein product: CASSPRDREQETQYF.

J is TRBJ1-2 and V is TRBV9; D unresolved. CDR3 length equals 14 residues. V dropped 4 bases and J dropped 0 bases, with 10 bases sitting between them. Per the germline V gene, CDR1 is SGDLS and CDR2 is YYNGEE. The CDR3 region is CASSQDFTNYGYTF. The CDR3 coding sequence is TGTGCCAGCAGCCAGGATTTTACTAACTATGGCTACACCTTC.

The chain is built from TRBV19 and TRBJ2-1; D may be TRBD1 (6 bases). Per germline, CDR1 LNHDA and CDR2 SQIVND (reference sequence). The CDR3 sequence is 16 residues long. The ends were cut back, 5 bases at V and 6 bases at J, with 20 bases in the middle. The CDR3 DNA sequence: TGTGCCAGTAGTTCGGAAGGCAGGGGTTGGGTCAATGAGCAGTTCTTC. Translated: CASSSEGRGWVNEQFF.

V is TRBV6-5 and J is TRBJ2-7, with D perhaps given as TRBD1 or TRBD2 (5 bases each). The V gene lost 10 bases and the J gene lost 6 bases, with 22 bases spanning the gap. Germline-derived CDR1 and CDR2 are MNHEY and SVGAGI. The CDR3 loop spans 14 amino acids. CDR3 protein: CATRGQGRRGEQYF. In DNA form, the CDR3 reads TGTGCCACCAGAGGGCAGGGCCGACGGGGCGAGCAGTACTTC.

The chain couples TRBV7-2 to TRBJ2-7; D may be TRBD1 (6 bases). The CDR3 spans 15 residues. Germline V gene sequence: CDR1 SGHTA, CDR2 FQGNSA. The V end lost 4 bases, the J end lost 3 bases, and 16 bases lay between the germline ends. In DNA, the CDR3 is TGTGCCAGCAGCTCCCCCCCGGGACACGGCTACGAGCAGTACTTC. This codes for CASSSPPGHGYEQYF.

This clone has just a few counts. The gene calls are TRBV5-4 and TRBJ1-5; a weak D match, TRBD1 (6 bases). The CDR3 length is 16 residues. Germline loops: CDR1 SGHNT, CDR2 YYREEE (reference sequence). Deletions cut 0 bases from V and 4 bases from J, with 14 bases between. CDR3 protein: CASSLDRVVGNQPQHF. In DNA, the CDR3 is TGTGCCAGCAGCTTGGACAGGGTGGTGGGAAATCAGCCCCAGCATTTT.

The chain carries TRBV19 and TRBJ1-2; D gene unclear. V shed 0 bases and J shed 3 bases, with 5 bases lying between them. The length of the CDR3 is 13 residues. Germline-derived CDR1 and CDR2 are LNHDA and SQIVND (reference sequence). Written as DNA, the CDR3 is TGTGCCAGTAGTATAGACTTGTACTATGGCTACACCTTC. The encoded protein is CASSIDLYYGYTF.

The V call is TRBV7-3, the J call TRBJ1-2; maybe TRBD1 (6 bases). The CDR3 has 15 amino acids. Per the germline V gene, CDR1 is SGHTA and CDR2 is FQGTGA. V was clipped by 1 base and J by 7 bases, with 16 bases between them. DNA for the CDR3: TGTGCCAGCAGCTTAAACCCGTCAGGGGAGGGTGGCTACACCTTC. Its translation is CASSLNPSGEGGYTF.